These T cell receptor beta chains were read from a single sample in a study of CD8+CD57+ T cells in acquired aplastic anemia. TCRdb reprocessed the reads via MiXCR and lists one record per CDR3 protein. Of hundreds of thousands of distinct CDR3 sequences in the sample, approximately 33% were seen once. Specimen: sorted CD4+, CD8+, or CD8+CD57+ T cells (not recorded which) from PBMCs. These receptor sequences come from a human donor with aplastic anemia. Each CDR3 is given with its conserved first and last residue. A D gene is named only where the DNA matches it firmly. For some rows the clone size is stated as once, few or many, or as a class when expanded; others skip it.

J: TRBJ1-6; D: NA; size: many; V: TRBV20-1; DNA: TGCAGTGCAATTGTTTATAATTCACCCCTCCACTTT; CDR3: CSAIVYNSPLHF
J: TRBJ1-2; D: NA; size: NA; V: TRBV5-1; DNA: TGCGCCAGCAGCTGGCGGGCAGAGCTAGGGAACTATGGCCACACCTTC; CDR3: CASSWRAELGNYGHTF
J: TRBJ2-7; D: TRBD2; size: many; V: TRBV7-6; DNA: TGTGCCAGCGCACCACTAGCGGGGGGAAGGGGCGAGCAGTACTTC; CDR3: CASAPLAGGRGEQYF
J: TRBJ1-1; D: TRBD1; size: NA; V: TRBV11-1; DNA: TGTGCCAGCAGCCGGGGGGGAGGGGACAGGAAGAACACTGAAGCTTTCTTT; CDR3: CASSRGGGDRKNTEAFF
J: TRBJ2-1; D: TRBD2; size: few; V: TRBV10-1; DNA: TGCGCCAGCAGCGCAACTAGCGGGGGGGGCCGTAGTGAGCAGTTCTTC; CDR3: CASSATSGGGRSEQFF
J: TRBJ1-2; D: TRBD1; size: many; V: TRBV12-3/TRBV12-4; DNA: TGTGCCAGCAGTCCGGGACAGGGGATAGGCTACACCTTC; CDR3: CASSPGQGIGYTF
J: TRBJ1-4; D: TRBD1; size: NA; V: TRBV19; DNA: TGTGCCACACACAGGGGGGGATTTTTTGAAAAACTGTTTTTT; CDR3: CATHRGGFFEKLFF
J: TRBJ1-3; D: TRBD1; size: many; V: TRBV5-4; DNA: TGTGCCAGCAGCTCCTCGACAGGGAGTGAGGGAAACACCATATATTTT; CDR3: CASSSSTGSEGNTIYF
J: TRBJ1-1; D: NA; size: many; V: TRBV2; DNA: TGTGCCAGCAGAGGGGGCACTGAAGCTTTCTTT; CDR3: CASRGGTEAFF
J: TRBJ2-2; D: NA; size: once; V: TRBV13; DNA: TGTGCCAGCAGTCGGTCCGAAGATACCGGGGAGCTGTTTTTT; CDR3: CASSRSEDTGELFF
J: TRBJ2-1; D: TRBD2; size: many; V: TRBV15; DNA: TGTGCCACCAGCAGAGACCGGGGGGGCAGCAATGAGCAGTTCTTC; CDR3: CATSRDRGGSNEQFF
J: TRBJ2-7; D: NA; size: NA; V: TRBV2; DNA: TGTGCCAGCAGTGGGACGAGGGCACCGACCATGCCGATCGGAAACTTC; CDR3: CASSGTRAPTMPIGNF
J: TRBJ1-3; D: NA; size: NA; V: TRBV20-1; DNA: TGCAGTGCTAGCGTTCCAGGGCCTGGAACCACCATATATTTT; CDR3: CSASVPGPGTTIYF
J: TRBJ1-3; D: NA; size: many; V: TRBV9; DNA: TGTGCCAGCAGCGTAGAGGGATCCTCTGGAAACACCATATATTTT; CDR3: CASSVEGSSGNTIYF
J: TRBJ1-2; D: TRBD1; size: many; V: TRBV19; DNA: TGTGCCAGTGGAACCCAGGGGGGCGGCTACACCTTC; CDR3: CASGTQGGGYTF
J: TRBJ2-2; D: NA; size: NA; V: TRBV19; DNA: TGTGCCAGCAGCGCTTGGGATTCAGGGGTCACCGGGGAGCTGTTTTTT; CDR3: CASSAWDSGVTGELFF
J: TRBJ2-2; D: NA; size: NA; V: TRBV5-4; DNA: TGTGCCAGCAGCTTGGCCGCGACAGAAACTACCGGGGAGCTGTTTTTT; CDR3: CASSLAATETTGELFF
J: TRBJ2-2; D: TRBD2; size: NA; V: TRBV15; DNA: TGTGCCACCAGCAGATCGATTAGCGGGAGCGGGGAGCTGTTTTTT; CDR3: CATSRSISGSGELFF
J: TRBJ2-7; D: NA; size: NA; V: TRBV18; DNA: TGTGCCAGCTCACCTTCGGATGAGCAGTACTTC; CDR3: CASSPSDEQYF
J: TRBJ2-7; D: NA; size: few; V: TRBV30; DNA: TGTGCCTGGAGTAGGCAGGGCGGGGAGCAGTACTTC; CDR3: CAWSRQGGEQYF
J: TRBJ1-6; D: TRBD1; size: few; V: TRBV5-1; DNA: TGCGCCAGCAGCTGGACAGGGAGAAGCTCCTATAATTCACCCCTCCACTTT; CDR3: CASSWTGRSSYNSPLHF
J: TRBJ1-5; D: TRBD1; size: NA; V: TRBV19; DNA: TGTGCCAGTACCATACAGGGGGCGCGAAGGCCCCAGCATTTT; CDR3: CASTIQGARRPQHF
J: TRBJ1-6; D: TRBD1; size: many; V: TRBV4-2; DNA: TGTGCCAGCAGCCAAGAGACAGGGAGGACCTATAATTCACCCCTCCACTTT; CDR3: CASSQETGRTYNSPLHF
J: TRBJ2-3; D: TRBD2; size: few; V: TRBV19; DNA: TGTGCCAGTAGGACCCTCCGGACTAGCGGGGGAAGCACAGATACGCAGTATTTT; CDR3: CASRTLRTSGGSTDTQYF
J: TRBJ2-3; D: NA; size: NA; V: TRBV6-1; DNA: TGTGCCAGCAGTCCAGAGGCGGATACGCAGTATTTT; CDR3: CASSPEADTQYF
J: TRBJ1-1; D: TRBD1; size: few; V: TRBV2; DNA: TGTGCCAGCAGTGAAGGGACAGGGGGAGTAACTGAAGCTTTCTTT; CDR3: CASSEGTGGVTEAFF
J: TRBJ1-5; D: NA; size: NA; V: TRBV30; DNA: TGTGCCTGGAGGGAAGCGTTTGATCAGCCCCGGCATTTT; CDR3: CAWREAFDQPRHF
J: TRBJ2-1; D: TRBD2; size: NA; V: TRBV25-1; DNA: TGTGCCAGCAGCGCGATTGTCGCGGGAGGGAACAATGAGCAGTTCTTC; CDR3: CASSAIVAGGNNEQFF
J: TRBJ1-6; D: NA; size: few; V: TRBV5-4; DNA: TGTGCCAGCAGCTTTGGGACATCTGTGGGGATAAATTCACCCCTCCACTTT; CDR3: CASSFGTSVGINSPLHF
J: TRBJ1-1; D: NA; size: few; V: TRBV18; DNA: TGTGCCAGCTCAGGGCTTATGGACACTGAAGCTTTCTTT; CDR3: CASSGLMDTEAFF
J: TRBJ2-2; D: NA; size: few; V: TRBV5-1; DNA: TGCGCCAGCGCTGTTCAACAGGGAGCCGGGGAGCTGTTTTTT; CDR3: CASAVQQGAGELFF
J: TRBJ1-5; D: NA; size: few; V: TRBV12-3/TRBV12-4; DNA: TGTGCCAGCAGTCCCGATTGGGTTAGCAATCAGCCCCAGCATTTT; CDR3: CASSPDWVSNQPQHF